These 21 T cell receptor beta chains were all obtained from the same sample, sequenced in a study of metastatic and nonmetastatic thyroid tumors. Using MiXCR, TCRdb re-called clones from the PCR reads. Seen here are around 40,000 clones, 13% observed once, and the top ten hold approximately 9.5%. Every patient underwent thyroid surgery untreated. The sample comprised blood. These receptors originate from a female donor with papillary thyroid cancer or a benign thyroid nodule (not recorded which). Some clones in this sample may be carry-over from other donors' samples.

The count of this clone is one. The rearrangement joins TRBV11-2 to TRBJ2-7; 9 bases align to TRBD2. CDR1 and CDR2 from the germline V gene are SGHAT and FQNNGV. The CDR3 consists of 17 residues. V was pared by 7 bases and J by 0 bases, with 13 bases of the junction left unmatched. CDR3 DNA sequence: TGTGCCAGCACCCCGGCTGGAGCGGGAGGCAGCTCCTACGAGCAGTACTTC. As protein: CASTPAGAGGSSYEQYF.

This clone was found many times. The CDR3 sequence is CASSEALGLAGAYEQYF. In DNA, the CDR3 is TGTGCCAGCAGTGAAGCTTTGGGACTAGCGGGAGCGTACGAGCAGTACTTC. The chain combines TRBV2 with TRBJ2-7, with 14 bases matching TRBD2. The germline V gene encodes CDR1 SNHLY and CDR2 FYNNEI. The CDR3 totals 17 residues. V lost 0 bases, J lost 4 bases, and 5 bases stayed unmatched.

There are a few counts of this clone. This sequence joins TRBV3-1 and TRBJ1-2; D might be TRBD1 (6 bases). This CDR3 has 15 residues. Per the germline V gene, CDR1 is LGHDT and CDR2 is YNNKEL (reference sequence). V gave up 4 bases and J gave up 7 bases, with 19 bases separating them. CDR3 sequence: CASSRLLQGEGGYTF. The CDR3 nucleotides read TGTGCCAGCAGCCGTTTACTACAGGGAGAAGGTGGCTACACCTTC.

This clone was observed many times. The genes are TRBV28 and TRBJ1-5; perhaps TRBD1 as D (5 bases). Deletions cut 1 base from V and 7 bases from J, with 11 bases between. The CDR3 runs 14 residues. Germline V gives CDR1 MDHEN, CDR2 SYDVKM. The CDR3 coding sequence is TGTGCCAGCAGTTTATCAGGGCCGGGACAGCCCCAGCATTTT. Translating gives CASSLSGPGQPQHF.

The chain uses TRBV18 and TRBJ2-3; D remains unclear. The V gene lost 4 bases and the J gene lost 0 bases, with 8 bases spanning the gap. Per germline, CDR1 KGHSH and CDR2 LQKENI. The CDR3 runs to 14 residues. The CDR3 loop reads CASSLTDSTDTQYF. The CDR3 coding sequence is TGTGCCAGCTCACTGACGGACAGCACAGATACGCAGTATTTT.

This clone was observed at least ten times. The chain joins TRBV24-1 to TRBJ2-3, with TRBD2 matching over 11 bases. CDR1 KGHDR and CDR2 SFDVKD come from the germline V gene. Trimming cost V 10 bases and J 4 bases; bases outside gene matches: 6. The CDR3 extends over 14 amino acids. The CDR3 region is CATSGTSGSDTQYF. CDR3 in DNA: TGTGCCACTTCCGGGACTAGCGGCTCAGATACGCAGTATTTT.

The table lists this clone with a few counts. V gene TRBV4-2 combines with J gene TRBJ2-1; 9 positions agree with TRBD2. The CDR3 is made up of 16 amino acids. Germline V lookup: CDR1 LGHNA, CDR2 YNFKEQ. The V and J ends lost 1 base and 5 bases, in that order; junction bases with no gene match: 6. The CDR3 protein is CASSQGSSGSNNEQFF. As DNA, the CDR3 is TGTGCCAGCAGCCAAGGGAGTAGCGGGAGCAACAATGAGCAGTTCTTC.

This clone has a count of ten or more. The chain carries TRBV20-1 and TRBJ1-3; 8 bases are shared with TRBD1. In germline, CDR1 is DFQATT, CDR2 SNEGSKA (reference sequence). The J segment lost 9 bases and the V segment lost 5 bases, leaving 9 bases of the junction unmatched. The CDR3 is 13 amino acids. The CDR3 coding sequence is TGCAGTGCTGCGGGACAGGACAAAGGCACCATATATTTT. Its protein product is CSAAGQDKGTIYF.

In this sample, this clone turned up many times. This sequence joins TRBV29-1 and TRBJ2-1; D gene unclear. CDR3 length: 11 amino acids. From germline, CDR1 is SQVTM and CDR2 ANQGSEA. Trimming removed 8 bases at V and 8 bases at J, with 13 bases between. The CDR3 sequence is CSFVDEDEQFF. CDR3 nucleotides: TGCAGCTTTGTTGATGAGGATGAGCAGTTCTTC.

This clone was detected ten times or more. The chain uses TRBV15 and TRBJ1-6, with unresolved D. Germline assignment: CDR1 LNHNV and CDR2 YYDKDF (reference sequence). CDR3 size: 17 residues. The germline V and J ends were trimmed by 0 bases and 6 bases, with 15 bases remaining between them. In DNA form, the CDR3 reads TGTGCCACCAGCAGAGAGGACTACTTACCGGCTAATTCACCCCTCCACTTT. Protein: CATSREDYLPANSPLHF.

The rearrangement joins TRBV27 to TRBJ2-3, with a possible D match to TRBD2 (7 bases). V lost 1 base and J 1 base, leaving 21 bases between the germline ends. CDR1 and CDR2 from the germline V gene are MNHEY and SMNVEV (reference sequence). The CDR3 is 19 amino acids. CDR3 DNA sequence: TGTGCCAGCAGTTTATATGCGGACGGGGGGCCCATTGGCACAGATACGCAGTATTTT. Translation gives CASSLYADGGPIGTDTQYF.

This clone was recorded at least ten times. The CDR3 is CAWSVQGGTGQYF. In nucleotides, the CDR3 is TGTGCCTGGAGTGTACAAGGGGGCACAGGGCAGTACTTC. This chain connects TRBV30 to TRBJ2-7, with 7 bases fitting TRBD1. Germline assignment: CDR1 GTSNPN and CDR2 SVGIG (reference sequence). This CDR3 spans 13 amino acids. Germline trimming cut 0 bases from V and 9 bases from J; bases unmatched to any gene: 8. The full variable domain, in which reference TRBV30 and TRBJ2-7 provide the parts outside the CDR3, is SQTIHQWPATLVQPVGSPLSLECTVEGTSNPNLYWYRQAAGRGLQLLFYSVGIGQISSEVPQNLSASRPQDRQFILSSKKLLLSDSGFYLCAWSVQGGTGQYFGPGTRLTVT.

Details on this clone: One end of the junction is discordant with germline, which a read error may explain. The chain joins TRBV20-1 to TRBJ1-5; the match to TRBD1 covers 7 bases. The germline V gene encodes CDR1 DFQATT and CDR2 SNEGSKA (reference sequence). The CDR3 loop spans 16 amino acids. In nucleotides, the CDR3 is TGCAGTGCTTATAACAGGGGAGGCGAGTGCAATCAGCCCCATCATTTT. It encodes CSAYNRGGECNQPHHF.

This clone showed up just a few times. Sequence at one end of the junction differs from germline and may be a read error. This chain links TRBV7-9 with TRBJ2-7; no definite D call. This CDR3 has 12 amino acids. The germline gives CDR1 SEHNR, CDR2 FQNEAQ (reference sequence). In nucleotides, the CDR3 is TGTTCCAGCATCGTGAACTCCTACGAGCAGTACTTC. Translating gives CSSIVNSYEQYF. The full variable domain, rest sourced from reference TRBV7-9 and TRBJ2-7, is DTGVSQNPRHKITKRGQNVTFRCDPISEHNRLYWYRQTLGQGPEFLTYFQNEAQLEKSRLLSDRFSAERPKGSFSTLEIQRTEQGDSAMYLCSSIVNSYEQYFGPGTRLTVT.

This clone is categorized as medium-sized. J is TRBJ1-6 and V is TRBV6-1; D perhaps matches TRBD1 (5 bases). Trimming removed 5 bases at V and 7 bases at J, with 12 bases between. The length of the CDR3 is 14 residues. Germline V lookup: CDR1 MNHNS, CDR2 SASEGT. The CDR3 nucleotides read TGTGCCAGCAGTCTGGGACTGGGGAATTCACCCCTCCACTTT. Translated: CASSLGLGNSPLHF.

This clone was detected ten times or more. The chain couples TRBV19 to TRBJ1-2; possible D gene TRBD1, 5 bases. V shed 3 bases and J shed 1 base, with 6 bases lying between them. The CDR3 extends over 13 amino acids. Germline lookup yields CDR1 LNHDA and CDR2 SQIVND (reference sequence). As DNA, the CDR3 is TGTGCCAGTAGTATCAGGGTTAACTATGGCTACACCTTC. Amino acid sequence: CASSIRVNYGYTF.

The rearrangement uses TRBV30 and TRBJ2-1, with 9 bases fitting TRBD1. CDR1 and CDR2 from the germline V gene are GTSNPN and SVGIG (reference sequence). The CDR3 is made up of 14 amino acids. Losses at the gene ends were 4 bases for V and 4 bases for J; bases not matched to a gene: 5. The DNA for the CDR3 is TGTGCCTGGACTGGGACAGGGACATACAATGAGCAGTTCTTC. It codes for CAWTGTGTYNEQFF. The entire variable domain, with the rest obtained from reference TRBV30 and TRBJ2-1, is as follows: SQTIHQWPATLVQPVGSPLSLECTVEGTSNPNLYWYRQAAGRGLQLLFYSVGIGQISSEVPQNLSASRPQDRQFILSSKKLLLSDSGFYLCAWTGTGTYNEQFFGPGTRLTVL.

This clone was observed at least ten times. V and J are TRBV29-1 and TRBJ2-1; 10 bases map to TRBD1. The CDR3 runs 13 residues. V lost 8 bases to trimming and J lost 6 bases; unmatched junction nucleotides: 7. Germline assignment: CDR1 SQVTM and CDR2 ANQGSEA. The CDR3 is CSHRGTGANEQFF. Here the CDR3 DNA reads TGCAGCCACCGGGGGACAGGGGCCAATGAGCAGTTCTTC.

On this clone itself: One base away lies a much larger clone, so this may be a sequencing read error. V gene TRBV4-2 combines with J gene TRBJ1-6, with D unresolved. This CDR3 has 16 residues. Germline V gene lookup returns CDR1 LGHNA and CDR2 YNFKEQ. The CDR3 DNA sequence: TGTGCCAGCAGCCAAGCGGCTGGGCTTTGGGATTCACCCCTCCACTTC. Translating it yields CASSQAAGLWDSPLHF.

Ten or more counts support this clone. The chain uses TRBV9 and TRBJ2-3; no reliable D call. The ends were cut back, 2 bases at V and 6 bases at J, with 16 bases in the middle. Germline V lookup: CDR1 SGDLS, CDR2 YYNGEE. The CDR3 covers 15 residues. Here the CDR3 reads CASSVLDGLGDTQYF. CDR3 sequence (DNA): TGTGCCAGCAGCGTTCTTGACGGGTTGGGGGATACGCAGTATTTT.

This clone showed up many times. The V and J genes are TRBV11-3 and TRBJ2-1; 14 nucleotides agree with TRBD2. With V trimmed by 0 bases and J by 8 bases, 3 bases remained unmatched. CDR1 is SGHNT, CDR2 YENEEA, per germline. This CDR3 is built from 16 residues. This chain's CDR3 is CASSLEGTSGSDEQFF. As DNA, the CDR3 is TGTGCCAGCAGCTTAGAAGGGACTAGCGGGAGCGATGAGCAGTTCTTC.